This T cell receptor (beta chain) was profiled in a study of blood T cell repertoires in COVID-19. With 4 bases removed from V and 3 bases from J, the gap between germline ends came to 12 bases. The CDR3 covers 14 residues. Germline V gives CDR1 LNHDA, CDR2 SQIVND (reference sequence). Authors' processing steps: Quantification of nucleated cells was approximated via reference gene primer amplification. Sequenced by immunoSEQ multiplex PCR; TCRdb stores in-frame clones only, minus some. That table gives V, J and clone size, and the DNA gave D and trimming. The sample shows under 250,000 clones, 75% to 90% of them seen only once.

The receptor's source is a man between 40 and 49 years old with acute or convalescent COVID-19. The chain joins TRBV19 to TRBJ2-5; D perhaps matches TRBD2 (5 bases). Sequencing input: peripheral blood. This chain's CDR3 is CASSTHRGEETQYF. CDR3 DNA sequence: TGTGCCAGTAGTACTCACCGGGGAGAAGAGACCCAGTACTTC.